A single T cell receptor (beta chain) is shown here with its context. The germline V gene has CDR1 SGHDN and CDR2 FVKESK. The CDR3 contains 13 residues. This sample is part of a study of blood T cells in healthy people across ages. Study-wide background: In model experiments, template switching was able to capture about one barcoded beta molecule for every two T cells that were present.

A J-beta primer mix and a sample-barcoded 5' primer were used in a second PCR of about 6 to 12 cycles. A template-switch adaptor that had 12 random nucleotides put a tag on each cDNA molecule. TCRdb recomputed calls from the 5' RACE reads with MiXCR, one row per CDR3 protein. The repertoire has about 900,000 distinct CDR3 sequences, 40% to 60% of them found once; the top ten carry roughly 12%. The TCR was taken from a man aged 25-45 years in good health. The specimen sequenced was blood. This chain connects TRBV14 to TRBJ2-4, with no clear D. TRBJ2-7 matches the DNA end more closely, so the J call is doubtful. The DNA of the CDR3 is TGTGCCAGCAGCCCGTACCGCGAGTCCGAGCAGTACTTC. Translation gives CASSPYRESEQYF.